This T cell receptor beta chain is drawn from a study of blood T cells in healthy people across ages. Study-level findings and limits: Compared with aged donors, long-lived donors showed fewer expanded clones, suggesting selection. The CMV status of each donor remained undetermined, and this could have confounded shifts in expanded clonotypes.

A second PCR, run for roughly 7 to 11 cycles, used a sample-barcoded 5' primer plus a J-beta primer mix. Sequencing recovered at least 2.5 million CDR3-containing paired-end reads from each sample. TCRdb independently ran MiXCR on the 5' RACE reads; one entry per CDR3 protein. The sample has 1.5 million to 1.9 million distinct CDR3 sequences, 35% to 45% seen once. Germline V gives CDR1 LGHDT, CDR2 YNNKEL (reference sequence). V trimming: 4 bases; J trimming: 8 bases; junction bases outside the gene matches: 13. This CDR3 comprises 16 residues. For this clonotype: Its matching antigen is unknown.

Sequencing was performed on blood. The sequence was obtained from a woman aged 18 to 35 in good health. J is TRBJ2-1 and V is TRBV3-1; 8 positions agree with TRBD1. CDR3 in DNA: TGTGCCAGCAGCCCCAGCAGACAGGGGCGCAGCGATGAGCAGTTCTTC. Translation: CASSPSRQGRSDEQFF.